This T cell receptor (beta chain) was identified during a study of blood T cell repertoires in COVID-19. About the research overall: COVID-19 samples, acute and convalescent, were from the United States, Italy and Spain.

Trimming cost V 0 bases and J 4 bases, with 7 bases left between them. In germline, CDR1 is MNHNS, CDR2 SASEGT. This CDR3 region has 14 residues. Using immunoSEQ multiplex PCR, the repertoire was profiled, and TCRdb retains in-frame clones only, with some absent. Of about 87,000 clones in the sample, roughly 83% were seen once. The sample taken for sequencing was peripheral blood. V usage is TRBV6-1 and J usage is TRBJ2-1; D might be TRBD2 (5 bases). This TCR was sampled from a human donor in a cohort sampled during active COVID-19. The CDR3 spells CASSEASVYNEQFF. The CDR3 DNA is TGTGCCAGCAGTGAAGCTAGCGTTTACAATGAGCAGTTCTTC.